This TCR beta chain was captured in a study of identical twins. V lost 3 bases, J lost 7 bases, and 6 bases stayed unmatched. The CDR3 has 14 amino acids. CDR1 is KGHSH, CDR2 LQKENI, per germline. TCRdb re-called the 5' RACE reads with MiXCR, one entry per CDR3 protein. Here the sample spans over 500,000 distinct CDR3 sequences, less than 25% being singletons. The same sample was also studied in work on T cells expressing NK-cell markers. Per that paper: Sorted T-cell subsets CD3+CD56+NKG2C+, CD3+CD56+NKG2C- and CD3+CD56-NKG2C+ were TCR beta-sequenced. Most of the eight sequenced donors tested HCMV-seropositive; one tested seronegative.

The TCR sequence derives from a woman aged 18-29 years in good health. Sample: CD4+ T cells sorted from blood. The chain employs TRBV18 and TRBJ1-5, with 7 bases that match TRBD1. Here the CDR3 reads CASSPTGEGQPQHF. For the CDR3, the DNA is TGTGCCAGCTCACCTACAGGGGAGGGCCAGCCCCAGCATTTT.